This is a list of T cell receptor beta chains from one sample in a study of identical twins. TCRdb reprocessed the 5' RACE reads with MiXCR, giving one entry per CDR3 protein. The sample gives 400,000 to 500,000 distinct CDR3 sequences, 15% to 20% of which show up once; roughly 12% is in the top ten. Material: naive T cells sorted from blood. Receptor source: a man aged 45-60 years in good health. CDR3s include the opening cysteine and the closing phenylalanine or tryptophan. A D gene is named only where the DNA matches it firmly. Not every row has a clone size; where given, it reads once, few, many or a size class.

many	TRBV12-5	15	TRBJ2-6	.	CARVPRCSGANVLTF	TGTGCTAGGGTCCCAAGGTGCTCTGGGGCCAACGTCCTGACTTTC
.	TRBV6-1	16	TRBJ2-3	TRBD2	CASSEAGGIRTDTQYF	TGTGCCAGCAGTGAAGCCGGGGGGATCCGCACAGATACGCAGTATTTT
.	TRBV18	18	TRBJ2-3	TRBD2	CASSPPGLAGIEVDTQYF	TGTGCCAGCTCACCACCAGGACTAGCGGGAATAGAGGTCGATACGCAGTATTTT
few	TRBV7-9	14	TRBJ2-7	.	CASSLGISPYEQYF	TGTGCCAGCAGCTTAGGGATATCCCCCTACGAGCAGTACTTC
many	TRBV20-1	13	TRBJ1-1	TRBD1	CSAKGQGAVEAFF	TGCAGTGCGAAGGGACAGGGGGCGGTTGAAGCTTTCTTT
many	TRBV12-3/TRBV12-4	15	TRBJ2-2	TRBD1	CASSFDRGNTGELFF	TGTGCCAGCAGTTTCGACAGGGGGAACACCGGGGAGCTGTTTTTT
.	TRBV15	15	TRBJ1-6	.	CATSRVRTVNSPLHF	TGTGCCACCAGCAGAGTCAGGACAGTCAATTCACCCCTCCACTTT
many	TRBV28	12	TRBJ2-7	TRBD2	CASSLVAGEQYF	TGTGCCAGCAGTTTGGTAGCGGGCGAGCAGTACTTC
many	TRBV20-1	14	TRBJ2-5	TRBD1	CGAPGLTGKETQYF	TGCGGTGCCCCGGGTTTGACAGGGAAAGAGACCCAGTACTTC
.	TRBV7-9	16	TRBJ2-5	.	CASSLLGDGGQETQYF	TGTGCCAGCAGCTTACTGGGCGACGGGGGACAAGAGACCCAGTACTTC
few	TRBV6-5	14	TRBJ1-1	.	CASSYSKRNTEAFF	TGTGCCAGCAGTTACTCGAAGAGAAACACTGAAGCTTTCTTT
few	TRBV29-1	14	TRBJ2-2	TRBD2	CSVNSGRGAGELFF	TGCAGCGTTAATAGCGGGAGGGGAGCGGGGGAGCTGTTTTTT
.	TRBV10-3	12	TRBJ2-1	.	CAISDELNEQFF	TGTGCCATCAGTGACGAGCTTAATGAGCAGTTCTTC
few	TRBV24-1	18	TRBJ2-1	TRBD2	CATSDPTPSGSPYNEQFF	TGTGCCACCAGTGATCCGACCCCTAGCGGGAGTCCCTACAATGAGCAGTTCTTC
.	TRBV20-1	12	TRBJ1-2	TRBD1	CSARDDRDGYTF	TGCAGTGCTAGAGATGACAGGGATGGCTACACCTTC
once	TRBV5-1	16	TRBJ2-7	.	CASSLGAQGSAHEQYF	TGCGCCAGCAGCCTGGGGGCACAGGGTAGCGCCCACGAGCAGTACTTC
.	TRBV30	14	TRBJ1-1	TRBD1	CAWSVGQGNTEAFF	TGTGCCTGGAGTGTAGGACAGGGGAACACTGAAGCTTTCTTT
.	TRBV5-1	13	TRBJ1-1	.	CASSGQSNTEAFF	TGCGCCAGCAGCGGTCAGTCGAACACTGAAGCTTTCTTT
few	TRBV3-1	16	TRBJ1-3	TRBD1	CASSHSTGGPGNTIYF	TGTGCCAGCAGCCATTCGACAGGGGGCCCTGGAAACACCATATATTTT
many	TRBV6-1	16	TRBJ2-6	.	CASRPDRFSGANVLTF	TGTGCCAGCAGGCCCGACAGATTCTCTGGGGCCAACGTCCTGACTTTC
few	TRBV6-5	14	TRBJ2-7	.	CASSYSARSYEQYF	TGTGCCAGCAGTTACTCGGCCCGGAGCTACGAGCAGTACTTC
many	TRBV29-1	14	TRBJ2-1	TRBD1	CSVEMTGSHSEQFF	TGCAGCGTTGAGATGACAGGGAGTCATAGTGAGCAGTTCTTC
.	TRBV20-1	15	TRBJ2-7	.	CSAREVGLRNYEQYF	TGCAGTGCTAGAGAGGTAGGACTAAGAAACTACGAGCAGTACTTC
many	TRBV20-1	14	TRBJ1-5	.	CSARGGRSNQPQHF	TGCAGTGCTAGAGGGGGCCGCAGCAATCAGCCCCAGCATTTT
few	TRBV5-1	15	TRBJ2-1	.	CASSLEAAFNNEQFF	TGCGCCAGCAGCTTGGAAGCGGCCTTCAACAATGAGCAGTTCTTC
.	TRBV20-1	13	TRBJ2-5	.	CSARAQGGKTQYF	TGCAGTGCTAGAGCGCAGGGCGGAAAGACCCAGTACTTC
.	TRBV3-1	13	TRBJ1-1	.	CASSPRDGAEAFF	TGTGCCAGCAGCCCCAGGGATGGAGCTGAAGCTTTCTTT
.	TRBV7-9	17	TRBJ2-1	TRBD2	CASSLKGRLAGDNEQFF	TGTGCCAGCAGCTTAAAGGGGCGGCTAGCGGGGGACAATGAGCAGTTCTTC
many	TRBV7-9	15	TRBJ2-1	.	CASSKRRPYYNEQFF	TGTGCCAGCAGCAAACGGCGACCCTACTACAATGAGCAGTTCTTC
many	TRBV9	15	TRBJ2-7	.	CASSVDPYGSYEQYF	TGTGCCAGCAGCGTAGACCCCTACGGGAGCTACGAGCAGTACTTC
few	TRBV28	16	TRBJ1-5	TRBD1	CASSTRPGQSNQPQHF	TGTGCCAGCAGTACGCGGCCGGGACAGTCAAATCAGCCCCAGCATTTT
.	TRBV6-1	15	TRBJ1-5	.	CASSAEGRGNQPQHF	TGTGCCAGCAGTGCTGAGGGGAGAGGCAATCAGCCCCAGCATTTT
.	TRBV12-3/TRBV12-4	17	TRBJ1-2	.	CASRPTDGIQREWGYTF	TGTGCCAGCAGACCAACGGACGGGATCCAGCGGGAGTGGGGCTACACCTTC
many	TRBV5-1	15	TRBJ1-1	TRBD1	CASSPMTGESTEAFF	TGCGCCAGCAGCCCTATGACAGGGGAGAGCACTGAAGCTTTCTTT
few	TRBV5-5	14	TRBJ1-5	.	CASSLDRYTEPQHF	TGTGCCAGCAGCTTGGACAGATATACGGAGCCCCAGCATTTT
many	TRBV5-1	13	TRBJ1-1	.	CASSLLSGAEAFF	TGCGCCAGCAGCTTGCTTTCGGGAGCTGAAGCTTTCTTT
few	TRBV6-5	16	TRBJ2-1	.	CASSYSDWSSYNEQFF	TGTGCCAGCAGTTACTCAGACTGGAGCTCCTACAATGAGCAGTTCTTC
.	TRBV6-1	15	TRBJ2-7	TRBD1	CASSQRTGSSYEQYF	TGTGCCAGCAGCCAAAGGACAGGGAGCTCCTACGAGCAGTACTTC
many	TRBV20-1	12	TRBJ2-4	.	CSARGSKNIQYF	TGCAGTGCTAGAGGCAGCAAAAACATTCAGTACTTC
.	TRBV20-1	14	TRBJ1-5	TRBD1	CSARDQGGVQPQHF	TGCAGTGCTAGAGATCAGGGGGGCGTACAGCCCCAGCATTTT
many	TRBV28	15	TRBJ1-4	TRBD1	CASNSQGWSNEKLFF	TGTGCCAGCAACTCACAGGGGTGGTCTAATGAAAAACTGTTTTTT
.	TRBV14	19	TRBJ2-1	TRBD2	CASSQAIRLAGFTYNEQFF	TGTGCCAGCAGCCAAGCGATCCGACTAGCGGGTTTTACCTACAATGAGCAGTTCTTC
.	TRBV5-5	17	TRBJ2-7	TRBD2	CASSFRLAGENSYEQYF	TGTGCCAGCAGCTTCCGCCTAGCGGGAGAGAACTCCTACGAGCAGTACTTC
.	TRBV28	12	TRBJ2-3	.	CASKAAADTQYF	TGTGCCAGCAAAGCGGCGGCAGATACGCAGTATTTT
.	TRBV5-1	17	TRBJ2-3	TRBD2	CASRRLAGRTSTDTQYF	TGCGCCAGCCGAAGACTAGCGGGACGAACTAGCACAGATACGCAGTATTTT
many	TRBV15	15	TRBJ2-3	TRBD1	CATSRETGVTDTQYF	TGTGCCACCAGCAGAGAAACAGGGGTGACAGATACGCAGTATTTT
few	TRBV4-1	13	TRBJ2-7	.	CASSQGLTHEQYF	TGCGCCAGCAGCCAAGGTCTAACCCACGAGCAGTACTTC
few	TRBV12-3/TRBV12-4	16	TRBJ2-1	.	CASSLEGRSSYNEQFF	TGTGCCAGCAGTTTAGAGGGGAGGAGCTCCTACAATGAGCAGTTCTTC
.	TRBV5-8	14	TRBJ1-5	.	CASSGGLLNQPQHF	TGTGCCAGCAGCGGGGGACTCCTCAATCAGCCCCAGCATTTT
few	TRBV9	13	TRBJ1-2	.	CASSVARGYGYTF	TGTGCCAGCAGCGTAGCCCGAGGCTATGGCTACACCTTC
many	TRBV27	15	TRBJ2-1	.	CASSLFSGDFNEQFF	TGTGCCAGCAGTTTATTCTCGGGAGACTTCAATGAGCAGTTCTTC
many	TRBV20-1	14	TRBJ1-1	TRBD1	CSAGQGTLNTEAFF	TGCAGTGCTGGACAGGGAACCTTGAACACTGAAGCTTTCTTT
.	TRBV12-3/TRBV12-4	19	TRBJ2-5	TRBD2	CASRATGTSGDPYQETQYF	TGTGCCAGCAGGGCTACCGGGACTAGCGGAGATCCGTACCAAGAGACCCAGTACTTC
.	TRBV9	16	TRBJ2-7	.	CASSVAPGRGPYEQYF	TGTGCCAGCAGCGTAGCTCCGGGGCGGGGACCCTACGAGCAGTACTTC
few	TRBV20-1	15	TRBJ1-6	TRBD1	CSATGQSSYNSPLHF	TGCAGTGCAACGGGACAGAGCTCCTATAATTCACCCCTCCACTTT
few	TRBV11-2	15	TRBJ2-2	.	CASSLGGYRTGELFF	TGTGCCAGCAGCTTAGGGGGATACAGAACCGGGGAGCTGTTTTTT
.	TRBV20-1	15	TRBJ2-5	TRBD2	CSARAVAGGPETQYF	TGCAGCGCTAGGGCGGTAGCGGGGGGGCCAGAGACCCAGTACTTC
few	TRBV6-5	13	TRBJ2-7	.	CASSYSQGREQYF	TGTGCCAGCAGTTACTCGCAGGGTCGGGAGCAGTACTTC
few	TRBV20-1	16	TRBJ2-1	.	CSARSPTGRNYNEQFF	TGCAGTGCTAGAAGCCCCACAGGGAGAAACTACAATGAGCAGTTCTTC
many	TRBV20-1	14	TRBJ2-2	.	CSARAGHLTGELFF	TGCAGTGCTAGAGCGGGGCACCTCACCGGGGAGCTGTTTTTT